Listed here are 13 T cell receptor beta chains from one sample, sequenced in a study of T cells in Graves' hyperthyroidism and ophthalmopathy. TCR beta CDR3 sequences were amplified from RNA transcripts. An initial round of RT-PCR targeting the TCR CDR3 relied on the HTBI primer set. TCRdb fed the multiplex PCR reads into MiXCR, producing one record per CDR3 protein. The sample lists 350,000 or so distinct CDR3 sequences, 20% to 25% occurring once. The specimen sequenced was blood. These receptors came from a woman aged 45 to 65 with Graves' hyperthyroidism.

This clonotype was picked up many times. The gene calls are TRBV3-1 and TRBJ2-7; the match to TRBD1 covers 8 bases. Germline V CDR1 and CDR2: LGHDT, YNNKEL (reference sequence). This CDR3 contains 16 residues. The trim removed 1 base at V and 3 bases at J, leaving 8 bases unmatched. This CDR3 reads CASSQGQGIKGYEQYF. CDR3 sequence (DNA): TGTGCCAGCAGCCAAGGACAGGGGATTAAGGGCTACGAGCAGTACTTC.

This clonotype came up a few times. V gene TRBV27 combines with J gene TRBJ2-7; D remains unclear. The CDR3 is 12 amino acids. V was pared by 5 bases and J by 6 bases, with 11 bases between. The germline gives CDR1 MNHEY, CDR2 SMNVEV (reference sequence). The CDR3 reads CASSPAYGEQYF. CDR3 coding DNA: TGTGCCAGCAGTCCAGCTTACGGCGAGCAGTACTTC.

This clonotype has ten or more counts. The rearrangement joins TRBV12-3 or TRBV12-4 to TRBJ2-7, with TRBD1 as a possible D gene (5 bases). CDR3 length: 13 amino acids. Trimming took 5 bases from V and 6 from J, leaving 14 bases between them. CDR3 sequence reads: CASSPPGLGEQYF. CDR3 in DNA: TGTGCCAGCAGTCCCCCAGGGCTTGGCGAGCAGTACTTC.

On this clonotype: A much larger clone lies one base from this, so it may be a read error. The chain combines TRBV20-1 with TRBJ2-5; a possible D gene is TRBD1 (7 bases). The V end was cut by 3 bases, the J end by 4 bases, with 12 bases between. Germline V gene data show CDR1 as DFQATT and CDR2 as SNEGSKA (reference sequence). The CDR3 is 13 residues long. The CDR3 loop reads CSARRDSRETQYF. CDR3 sequence (DNA): TGCAGTGCTAGGCGGGACAGCCGAGAGACCCAGTACTTC.

The genes are TRBV10-2 and TRBJ1-5; no clear D. Trimming pared 3 bases from V and 3 bases from J, leaving 15 bases between. CDR3 size: 16 residues. In germline, CDR1 is WSHSY, CDR2 SAAADI. The CDR3 sequence: CASSDRSARFNQPQHF. For the CDR3, the DNA is TGCGCCAGCAGTGATAGGTCAGCGCGGTTCAATCAGCCCCAGCATTTT.

V is TRBV4-1 and J is TRBJ1-4; maybe TRBD1 (6 bases). The V gene's germline CDR1 is MGHRA and CDR2 YSYEKL. The CDR3 is 15 amino acids. The V end was cut by 0 bases, the J end by 8 bases, with 13 bases between. The CDR3 reads CASSQELRGREKLFF. Written as DNA, the CDR3 is TGCGCCAGCAGCCAAGAGTTAAGGGGGAGGGAAAAACTGTTTTTT.

This clonotype showed up just once. V gene TRBV6-1 combines with J gene TRBJ2-7; unclear D gene. Germline loops: CDR1 MNHNS, CDR2 SASEGT. The V end was cut by 5 bases, the J end by 0 bases, with 17 bases between. The CDR3 spans 16 residues. The CDR3 sequence is CASSLYSTQNSYEQYF. For the CDR3, the DNA is TGTGCCAGCAGTCTGTACTCGACTCAAAACTCCTACGAGCAGTACTTC.

This clonotype was recorded at least ten times. The chain employs TRBV7-9 and TRBJ2-7; 10 nucleotides match TRBD2. The CDR3 spans 16 residues. Germline V gene data show CDR1 as SEHNR and CDR2 as FQNEAQ (reference sequence). Trimming removed 0 bases from V and 5 bases from J; junction bases left unmatched: 7. The CDR3 DNA reads as TGTGCCAGCAGCTTAGCGTCTAGCGGGAGTATAGACGAGCAGTACTTC. Its translation is CASSLASSGSIDEQYF. The full variable domain, rest sourced from reference TRBV7-9 and TRBJ2-7, is DTGVSQNPRHKITKRGQNVTFRCDPISEHNRLYWYRQTLGQGPEFLTYFQNEAQLEKSRLLSDRFSAERPKGSFSTLEIQRTEQGDSAMYLCASSLASSGSIDEQYFGPGTRLTVT.

This chain connects TRBV3-1 to TRBJ2-7; possible D gene TRBD1, 5 bases. CDR3 size: 14 residues. V was pared by 3 bases and J by 7 bases, with 16 bases between. CDR1 and CDR2 from the germline V gene are LGHDT and YNNKEL (reference sequence). CDR3 protein: CASSHHVQGSEQYF. The CDR3, as DNA: TGTGCCAGCAGCCATCATGTTCAGGGTAGTGAGCAGTACTTC.

The sample holds many counts of this clonotype. This rearrangement joins TRBV12-3 or TRBV12-4 to TRBJ2-7, with D unclear. CDR3 length: 15 residues. Trimming stripped 6 bases from V and 2 bases from J, with 17 bases between. The CDR3 sequence is CASSPQRALTYEQYF. In nucleotides, the CDR3 is TGTGCCAGCAGCCCTCAGCGAGCCCTTACCTACGAGCAGTACTTC.

This clonotype was seen once. V is TRBV12-3 or TRBV12-4 and J is TRBJ2-2, with D possibly matching TRBD1 (6 bases). The CDR3 is 14 residues long. V lost 5 bases, J lost 4 bases, and 11 bases lay in between. For the CDR3, the DNA is TGTGCCAGCAGTGCCGGGACACTCACCGGGGAGCTGTTTTTT. This sequence encodes CASSAGTLTGELFF.

Many counts were recorded for this clonotype. The chain uses TRBV6-2 or TRBV6-3 and TRBJ2-3; 8 bases match TRBD2. Germline lookup yields CDR1 MNHEY and CDR2 SVGEGT. The CDR3 runs 15 residues. V was clipped by 6 bases and J by 4 bases; unmatched bases: 9. CDR3 residues: CASRYGRASADTQYF. DNA for the CDR3: TGTGCCAGCAGATACGGGAGGGCCAGCGCAGATACGCAGTATTTT.

This clonotype has at least ten counts. The genes are TRBV7-3 and TRBJ2-1, with D tentatively TRBD2 (5 bases). The CDR3 spans 13 residues. Germline lookup yields CDR1 SGHTA and CDR2 FQGTGA. The germline V and J ends were trimmed by 1 base and 5 bases, with 6 bases remaining between them. CDR3 loop: CASSLMRDNEQFF. The DNA of the CDR3 is TGTGCCAGCAGCTTAATGAGGGACAATGAGCAGTTCTTC.